Below, 6 T cell receptor beta chains from the same sample are listed, as sequenced in a study of CD4 T cell repertoires in COVID-19 (dated by TCRdb to about 2021). The library was prepared using the immunoSEQ multiplex PCR assay. TCRdb took this table from immuneACCESS and kept in-frame rearrangements with V and J called. Such tables lack part of the clones; where checked against another copy, unresolved V genes explain under half of the gap, and the rest is unexplained. This sample gives approximately 75,000 clones in total; 83% of them show up just once. The ten largest account for about 0.61% of the sample. In light of the paper, this sample's time point label describes: sample from a COVID-19-recovered individual after infection. The sample was CD4+ T cells from peripheral blood, taken after recovery from COVID-19. These receptor sequences come from a human donor who had COVID-19.

The V call is TRBV10-2, the J call TRBJ2-7, with 9 bases identical to TRBD1. V lost 9 bases and J lost 2; bases outside the gene matches: 5. This CDR3 has 13 residues. CDR1 and CDR2 from the germline V gene are WSHSY and SAAADI. In DNA, the CDR3 is TGCGCCAGTGGGGACAGGGCCACCTACGAGCAGTACTTC. Its translation is CASGDRATYEQYF.

The chain couples TRBV24-1 to TRBJ2-5; the match to TRBD2 covers 8 bases. J was trimmed by 5 bases and V by 9 bases; bases with no gene match: 10. Germline V CDR1 and CDR2: KGHDR, SFDVKD. CDR3 length: 14 amino acids. The CDR3 nucleotides read TGTGCCACCTCAGCTAGCGGGCCTGTGGAGACCCAGTACTTC. Protein sequence: CATSASGPVETQYF.

This clone was seen a single time. The CDR3 reads CASSTSGAYEQYF. The CDR3 coding sequence is TGTGCCAGCAGTACAAGCGGAGCTTACGAGCAGTACTTC. This chain links TRBV6-5 with TRBJ2-7; perhaps TRBD2 as D (5 bases). CDR3 length: 13 residues. V was cut by 5 bases and J by 4 bases, with 12 bases left in between. In germline, CDR1 is MNHEY, CDR2 SVGAGI.

The CDR3 sequence is CSVSGQGYEQYF. The CDR3 nucleotides read TGCAGCGTTTCGGGACAGGGGTACGAGCAGTACTTC. The rearrangement joins TRBV29-1 to TRBJ2-7; the match to TRBD1 covers 10 bases. The CDR3 extends over 12 amino acids. CDR1 and CDR2 (germline): SQVTM, ANQGSEA. The V segment lost 5 bases and the J segment 4 bases; nucleotides outside the gene matches: 2.

The CDR3 region is CASSLNSDSPLHF. The CDR3 DNA follows: TGCGCCAGCAGCTTGAACTCGGATTCACCCCTCCACTTT. This chain joins TRBV5-1 and TRBJ1-6; no reliable D call. Between the trimmed V and J ends, which lost 1 base and 8 bases, there was a span of 7 bases. CDR1 and CDR2 from the germline V gene are SGHRS and YFSETQ. The CDR3 runs to 13 residues.

The chain joins TRBV7-9 to TRBJ1-6; D call uncertain. The germline V and J ends were trimmed by 0 bases and 13 bases, with 19 bases remaining between them. Germline V CDR1 and CDR2: SEHNR, FQNEAQ (reference sequence). The length of the CDR3 is 16 residues. The CDR3 bases are TGTGCCAGCAGCTTAGCGGGAGTCACTTCCCCGGGGCCCCTCCACTTT. Amino acid sequence: CASSLAGVTSPGPLHF.